This entry lists 32 T cell receptor beta chains sequenced from one sample in a study of siplizumab effects on memory and regulatory T cells. Sequenced by immunoSEQ multiplex PCR; TCRdb stores in-frame clones only, minus some. This sample yields more than 90,000 clones, of which 85% to 95% are seen a single time; roughly 1.3% belongs to the top ten. Sequencing input: non-Treg CD4+ T cells sorted from blood. The receptors were gathered from a human donor in good health.

The rearrangement joins TRBV5-1 to TRBJ2-1, with 9 bases aligning to TRBD2. This CDR3 contains 16 residues. The V and J ends lost 4 bases and 0 bases, in that order; junction bases with no gene match: 5. CDR1 and CDR2 (germline): SGHRS, YFSETQ. The DNA for the CDR3 is TGCGCCAGCAGCCGGGCAGCGGGGGGCTCCTACAATGAGCAGTTCTTC. It is translated as CASSRAAGGSYNEQFF.

V usage is TRBV5-6 and J usage is TRBJ2-1, with 11 bases lining up with TRBD2. From germline, CDR1 is SGHDT and CDR2 YYEEEE. The ends lost 4 bases at V and 4 bases at J; junction bases unmatched: 7. There are 16 residues in the CDR3. Here the CDR3 reads CASSGGRLAGYNEQFF. The DNA for the CDR3 is TGTGCCAGCAGCGGGGGAAGACTAGCGGGATACAATGAGCAGTTCTTC.

The chain carries TRBV2 and TRBJ2-1; TRBD1 matches at 7 bases. Trimming cost V 6 bases and J 8 bases; bases outside gene matches: 16. The CDR3 consists of 16 residues. Germline values: CDR1 SNHLY, CDR2 FYNNEI. CDR3 coding DNA: TGTGCCAGCAGCGGAGAGGACAGGATTTGGGTCCATGAGCAGTTCTTC. Translating it yields CASSGEDRIWVHEQFF.

The V and J genes are TRBV6-5 and TRBJ2-5, with 8 bases identical to TRBD1. Germline CDR1 and CDR2: MNHEY and SVGAGI. The V gene end was trimmed by 5 bases and the J gene end by 5 bases; junction bases not matched to a gene: 7. The CDR3 sequence is 14 residues long. The CDR3: CASSIQGVRETQYF. For the CDR3, the DNA is TGTGCCAGCAGTATACAGGGGGTGAGGGAGACCCAGTACTTC.

V and J are TRBV6-5 and TRBJ2-7; 12 bases line up with TRBD2. CDR1 MNHEY and CDR2 SVGAGI come from the germline V gene. The CDR3 has 13 residues. The ends lost 8 bases at V and 5 bases at J; junction bases unmatched: 4. The CDR3 protein is CASASGRANEQYF. The CDR3 nucleotides are TGTGCCAGCGCTAGCGGGAGGGCAAACGAGCAGTACTTC.

The rearrangement links TRBV30 to TRBJ2-5; D is perhaps TRBD2 (5 bases). The CDR3 totals 14 residues. From germline, CDR1 is GTSNPN and CDR2 SVGIG (reference sequence). Trimming removed 2 bases at V and 1 base at J, with 11 bases between. CDR3 coding DNA: TGTGCCTGGAGTTCCCCAGGACTCCAAGAGACCCAGTACTTC. It translates to CAWSSPGLQETQYF. Full variable domain (rest looked up from reference TRBV30 and TRBJ2-5): SQTIHQWPATLVQPVGSPLSLECTVEGTSNPNLYWYRQAAGRGLQLLFYSVGIGQISSEVPQNLSASRPQDRQFILSSKKLLLSDSGFYLCAWSSPGLQETQYFGPGTRLLVL.

The chain combines TRBV6-5 with TRBJ2-7; 7 nucleotides align to TRBD1. Trimming removed 5 bases from V and 2 bases from J; junction bases left unmatched: 3. CDR1 and CDR2 from the germline V gene are MNHEY and SVGAGI. This CDR3 comprises 13 residues. The CDR3 sequence is CASSRDRTYEQYF. The CDR3 region has the DNA TGTGCCAGCAGTCGGGACAGAACCTACGAGCAGTACTTC.

The rearrangement joins TRBV5-1 to TRBJ2-3; the D is unclear. CDR1 SGHRS and CDR2 YFSETQ come from the germline V gene. V was trimmed by 4 bases and J by 8 bases, leaving 23 bases between them. The CDR3 runs to 16 residues. In nucleotides, the CDR3 is TGCGCCAGCAGCACTACAACCGGGTCAACCTATCCTACGCAGTATTTT. Its translation: CASSTTTGSTYPTQYF.

This clone was picked up one time. The chain has TRBV30 and TRBJ1-5; TRBD1 might be the D (5 bases). Germline CDR1 GTSNPN, CDR2 SVGIG (reference sequence). This CDR3 region has 18 residues. The V end lost 0 bases, the J end lost 1 base, and 19 bases lay between the germline ends. The CDR3 loop reads CAWSVRSGHRQSNQPQHF. The CDR3 DNA follows: TGTGCCTGGAGTGTACGGTCCGGACATAGACAGAGCAATCAGCCCCAGCATTTT.

CDR3 bases: TGTGCCAGCAGCTCCCAAGGGACCTTACAGCCCCAGCATTTT. It specifies CASSSQGTLQPQHF. This chain uses TRBV28 with TRBJ1-5; D possibly corresponds to TRBD1 (5 bases). The V gene lost 6 bases and the J gene lost 7 bases, with 16 bases spanning the gap. The CDR3 contains 14 residues. Germline loops: CDR1 MDHEN, CDR2 SYDVKM. Filled out from reference TRBV28 and TRBJ1-5, the complete variable domain reads DVKVTQSSRYLVKRTGEKVFLECVQDMDHENMFWYRQDPGLGLRLIYFSYDVKMKEKGDIPEGYSVSREKKERFSLILESASTNQTSMYLCASSSQGTLQPQHFGDGTRLSIL.

This chain uses TRBV7-9 with TRBJ2-7; D remains ambiguous. Per germline, CDR1 SEHNR and CDR2 FQNEAQ (reference sequence). This CDR3 spans 13 amino acids. With 8 bases removed from V and 1 base from J, the gap between germline ends came to 12 bases. The CDR3 bases are TGTGCCAGCTCCCCTCGGAATTCCTACGAGCAGTACTTC. Translating gives CASSPRNSYEQYF.

This chain connects TRBV19 to TRBJ1-4; D may be TRBD1 (5 bases). Looked up from germline, CDR1 is LNHDA and CDR2 is SQIVND (reference sequence). CDR3 length: 13 residues. V gave up 3 bases and J gave up 8 bases, with 10 bases separating them. CDR3 region: CASSIPGGEKLFF. The DNA for the CDR3 is TGTGCCAGTAGTATCCCCGGGGGGGAAAAACTGTTTTTT.

This clone was seen a handful of times. The V call is TRBV6-5, the J call TRBJ2-2, with no clear D. This CDR3 contains 14 residues. V was cut by 5 bases and J by 7 bases, with 14 bases left in between. Germline values: CDR1 MNHEY, CDR2 SVGAGI. CDR3 nucleotides: TGTGCCAGCAGTGGATCTATGTGGGACGGGGAGCTGTTTTTT. Residues: CASSGSMWDGELFF.

The J gene is TRBJ2-5, the V gene TRBV7-8; 7 bases are a match to TRBD1. This CDR3 is 15 amino acids long. J lost 2 bases, V lost 5 bases, and 8 bases had no gene match. Germline V gene sequence: CDR1 SGHVS, CDR2 FQNEAQ. The CDR3 reads CASSAGTAYQETQYF. CDR3 DNA sequence: TGTGCCAGCAGCGCCGGGACAGCTTATCAAGAGACCCAGTACTTC.

The rearrangement uses TRBV6-1 and TRBJ2-5; D call uncertain. Germline CDR1 MNHNS, CDR2 SASEGT. V was trimmed by 2 bases and J by 4 bases, leaving 2 bases between them. The CDR3 spans 11 residues. The CDR3 protein is CASSEPETQYF. DNA of the CDR3: TGTGCCAGCAGTGAACCAGAGACCCAGTACTTC.

J is TRBJ2-5 and V is TRBV5-1; possibly TRBD2 for D (6 bases). Germline V gene data show CDR1 as SGHRS and CDR2 as YFSETQ. This CDR3 is built from 14 residues. The ends were cut back, 4 bases at V and 4 bases at J, with 14 bases in the middle. The CDR3 bases are TGCGCCAGCAGCAGAGCGCGGGAAGGAGAGACCCAGTACTTC. Translating gives CASSRAREGETQYF.

This chain uses TRBV11-2 with TRBJ2-7; D is ambiguous. Trimming cost V 0 bases and J 7 bases, with 19 bases left between them. Germline loops: CDR1 SGHAT, CDR2 FQNNGV. The CDR3 loop spans 16 amino acids. The CDR3 loop reads CASSLDPWVIGSEQYF. The CDR3 region has the DNA TGTGCCAGCAGCTTAGATCCGTGGGTTATTGGCAGTGAGCAGTACTTC.

The chain has TRBV11-2 and TRBJ2-1, with TRBD2 identical over 8 bases. The CDR3 has 18 amino acids. J lost 2 bases, V lost 5 bases, and 14 bases had no gene match. Per germline, CDR1 SGHAT and CDR2 FQNNGV. The CDR3 DNA reads TGTGCCAGCAGCCCCCAGCAGCGGGAGAGAAACCCCTACAATGAGCAGTTCTTC. Residues: CASSPQQRERNPYNEQFF. The whole variable domain, filled in from reference TRBV11-2 and TRBJ2-1, reads EAGVAQSPRYKIIEKRQSVAFWCNPISGHATLYWYQQILGQGPKLLIQFQNNGVVDDSQLPKDRFSAERLKGVDSTLKIQPAKLEDSAVYLCASSPQQRERNPYNEQFFGPGTRLTVL.

The genes are TRBV7-6 and TRBJ2-1; 8 bases agree with TRBD2. J lost 5 bases, V lost 6 bases, and 3 bases had no gene match. Looked up from germline, CDR1 is SGHVS and CDR2 is FNYEAQ. This CDR3 contains 13 residues. CDR3 nucleotides: TGTGCCAGCAGACTAGCGGACCACAATGAGCAGTTCTTC. Protein: CASRLADHNEQFF. Filled out from reference TRBV7-6 and TRBJ2-1, the complete variable domain reads GAGVSQSPRYKVTKRGQDVALRCDPISGHVSLYWYRQALGQGPEFLTYFNYEAQQDKSGLPNDRFSAERPEGSISTLTIQRTEQRDSAMYRCASRLADHNEQFFGPGTRLTVL.

The chain uses TRBV14 and TRBJ2-7, with a possible D match to TRBD1 (6 bases). Deletions cut 2 bases from V and 6 bases from J, with 20 bases between. This CDR3 spans 16 amino acids. CDR1 SGHDN and CDR2 FVKESK come from the germline V gene. DNA of the CDR3: TGTGCCAGCAGCCAAACAGGGCGATCCCCCCAGGGCGAGCAGTACTTC. Its translation: CASSQTGRSPQGEQYF.

The chain joins TRBV5-6 to TRBJ2-5; 7 bases map to TRBD1. The length of the CDR3 is 15 residues. CDR1 SGHDT and CDR2 YYEEEE come from the germline V gene. The junction had 10 bases not matched to a gene; V was cut back by 4 bases and J by 4 bases. The CDR3: CASSLPRQGGETQYF. The CDR3 DNA follows: TGTGCCAGCAGCCTACCGAGACAGGGCGGAGAGACCCAGTACTTC.

This chain joins TRBV5-1 and TRBJ2-7; TRBD1 might be the D (6 bases). Germline V gene lookup returns CDR1 SGHRS and CDR2 YFSETQ. This CDR3 has 14 residues. Deletions cut 1 base from V and 0 bases from J, with 8 bases between. In DNA form, the CDR3 reads TGCGCCAGCAGCTTGTCACAGGGCTCCTACGAGCAGTACTTC. Protein product: CASSLSQGSYEQYF.

The chain employs TRBV5-4 and TRBJ2-5; TRBD2 aligns across 7 bases. V shed 5 bases, J shed 3 bases, and the junction held 10 bases outside the gene matches. The CDR3 is 15 amino acids. Germline V gives CDR1 SGHNT, CDR2 YYREEE (reference sequence). Here the CDR3 DNA reads TGTGCCAGCAGACGTAATCTAGCGGCAGAAGAGACCCAGTACTTC. It yields the protein CASRRNLAAEETQYF. Full variable domain (rest looked up from reference TRBV5-4 and TRBJ2-5): ETGVTQSPTHLIKTRGQQVTLRCSSQSGHNTVSWYQQALGQGPQFIFQYYREEENGRGNFPPRFSGLQFPNYSSELNVNALELDDSALYLCASRRNLAAEETQYFGPGTRLLVL.

The chain combines TRBV18 with TRBJ2-7; tentatively, D is TRBD2 (5 bases). V was cut by 4 bases and J by 5 bases, with 12 bases left in between. Germline assignment: CDR1 KGHSH and CDR2 LQKENI. CDR3 size: 13 residues. The CDR3 region has the DNA TGTGCCAGCTCACGGCAACACGGGGACGAGCAGTACTTC. Translated, it gives CASSRQHGDEQYF.

The gene calls are TRBV30 and TRBJ1-5; D is possibly TRBD1 (6 bases). V lost 3 bases, J lost 4 bases, and 10 bases lay in between. The germline CDR1 and CDR2 sequences are GTSNPN and SVGIG (reference sequence). The CDR3 has 13 amino acids. The CDR3 nucleotides are TGTGCCTGGAGGCGAGGGGGGAATCAGCCCCAGCATTTT. The encoded protein is CAWRRGGNQPQHF.

The chain carries TRBV6-4 and TRBJ2-2, with a tentative D call TRBD2 (6 bases). The germline V gene has CDR1 MRHNA and CDR2 SNTAGT. Trimming took off 6 bases at V and 3 bases at J, with 11 bases between the two ends. The CDR3 totals 14 residues. DNA of the CDR3: TGTGCCAGCAGCTACACGGGGGACACCGGGGAGCTGTTTTTT. Amino acid sequence: CASSYTGDTGELFF.

The genes are TRBV29-1 and TRBJ2-7; 7 bases map to TRBD2. Germline CDR1 reads SQVTM; CDR2 reads ANQGSEA. The CDR3 consists of 13 residues. Trimming cost V 6 bases and J 4 bases; bases outside gene matches: 9. The CDR3 here is CSVEGRRGYEQYF. The CDR3 DNA reads TGCAGCGTCGAGGGGAGGCGGGGGTACGAGCAGTACTTC.

The CDR3 spells CASSNRGEDTQYF. The CDR3 DNA follows: TGTGCCAGTAGTAACAGGGGGGAAGATACGCAGTATTTT. This rearrangement joins TRBV19 to TRBJ2-3; 8 nucleotides align to TRBD1. Germline CDR1 reads LNHDA; CDR2 reads SQIVND (reference sequence). CDR3 size: 13 residues. V lost 4 bases, J lost 5 bases, and 2 bases stayed unmatched.

The rearrangement uses TRBV19 and TRBJ1-5; D remains ambiguous. Germline CDR1 reads LNHDA; CDR2 reads SQIVND (reference sequence). V gave up 9 bases and J gave up 5 bases, with 23 bases separating them. CDR3 length equals 16 residues. The CDR3 loop reads CASSEVREAAYQPQHF. The CDR3 coding sequence is TGTGCCAGCAGTGAAGTAAGGGAGGCCGCATATCAGCCCCAGCATTTT.

The J gene is TRBJ1-1, the V gene TRBV30, with unresolved D. The CDR3 has 11 residues. The ends were cut back, 5 bases at V and 2 bases at J, with 6 bases in the middle. CDR1 is GTSNPN, CDR2 SVGIG, per germline (reference sequence). In DNA form, the CDR3 reads TGTGCCTGGGGAGTAAACACTGAAGCTTTCTTT. It specifies CAWGVNTEAFF.

The gene calls are TRBV27 and TRBJ2-7; TRBD1 matches 7 bases. CDR1 and CDR2 from the germline V gene are MNHEY and SMNVEV (reference sequence). The CDR3 spans 15 residues. V was pared by 5 bases and J by 12 bases, with 19 bases of the junction left unmatched. The chain's CDR3 is CASSPRTGLRGEGYF. Written as DNA, the CDR3 is TGTGCCAGCAGTCCCAGGACAGGACTTAGGGGTGAAGGGTACTTC.

This chain connects TRBV4-1 to TRBJ1-2, with TRBD1 identical over 9 bases. J was trimmed by 6 bases and V by 0 bases; bases with no gene match: 14. CDR1 MGHRA and CDR2 YSYEKL come from the germline V gene. The CDR3 consists of 18 residues. The CDR3 coding sequence is TGCGCCAGCAGCCAAGAGAAGTCCGGGACAGGGATTTCCCATGGCTACACCTTC. The encoded protein is CASSQEKSGTGISHGYTF.